This T cell receptor (beta chain) is drawn from a study of post-analysis software for immune sequencing data. Study at large: Both relapsing-remitting and secondary progressive multiple sclerosis featured among the disease courses, as did progressive-relapsing multiple sclerosis. Study-wide findings and caveats: F measure showed strong co-clustering of same-batch samples. The study found significantly lower normalized Chao1 diversity in multiple sclerosis patients than in controls. Roughly 5 TRBV segments occurring more often in patients than controls included TRBV5-6, TRBV5-1 and TRBV20-1.

Unique molecular identifiers were built into the TCR beta cDNA libraries. It was from about 0.94 to 9.7 million T cells that roughly 0.5 million cDNA molecules came. MiXCR, applied by TCRdb to the PCR reads, yields one record per CDR3 protein. The sample includes hundreds of thousands of distinct CDR3 sequences, roughly three fifths of them seen just once. Germline-derived CDR1 and CDR2 are SQVTM and ANQGSEA. Trimming removed 6 bases from V and 4 bases from J, with 18 bases in between. CDR3 length: 14 residues. About this clonotype itself: Its specificity is unknown.

This clonotype was sampled from a girl aged 2 to 9 with multiple sclerosis. The chain recombines TRBV29-1 with TRBJ1-2; no reliable D call. Sequenced input: blood. This chain's CDR3 is CSVAQRQGSYGYTF. Written as DNA, the CDR3 is TGCAGCGTCGCCCAACGCCAAGGGAGCTATGGCTACACCTTC.